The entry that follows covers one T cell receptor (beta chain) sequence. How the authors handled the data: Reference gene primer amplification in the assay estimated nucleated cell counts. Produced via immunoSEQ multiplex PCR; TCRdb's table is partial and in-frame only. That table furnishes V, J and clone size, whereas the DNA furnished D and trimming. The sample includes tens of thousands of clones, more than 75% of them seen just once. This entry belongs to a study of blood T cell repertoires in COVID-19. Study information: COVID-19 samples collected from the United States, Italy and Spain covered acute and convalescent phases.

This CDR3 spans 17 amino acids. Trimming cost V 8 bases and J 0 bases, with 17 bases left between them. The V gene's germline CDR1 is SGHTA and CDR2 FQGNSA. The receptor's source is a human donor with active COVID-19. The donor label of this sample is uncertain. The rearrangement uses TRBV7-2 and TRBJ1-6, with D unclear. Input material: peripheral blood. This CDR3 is CASGRRKRDSYNSPLHF. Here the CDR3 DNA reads TGTGCCAGCGGTAGGCGCAAGAGGGACTCCTATAATTCACCCCTCCACTTT.